This T cell receptor (beta chain) was captured by sequencing in a study of PD-1 blockade in classical Hodgkin lymphoma. Remarks on this clone: Its specificity is unknown.

CDR1 and CDR2 (germline): MNHEY, SMNVEV (reference sequence). Trimming shortened V by 2 bases and J by 6 bases, and 13 bases separated the two germline ends. The CDR3 covers 14 residues. Method: immunoSEQ multiplex PCR; TCRdb's copy keeps in-frame clones and lacks some. The sample yields 19,000 or so clones, around nine tenths seen once. The time point was: newly diagnosed, previously untreated cHL patient sample. Thawed PBMCs underwent magnetic negative selection to obtain purified CD8+ T cells. Comparison used PBMCs from newly diagnosed, untreated classical Hodgkin lymphoma. General study points: Newly diagnosed patients were reported to start with lower TCR diversity than healthy donors. No one has yet defined what causes the repertoire differences, which may be disease activity or prior therapy.

This TCR was sampled from a human donor with classical Hodgkin lymphoma. The sequenced sample was CD8+ T cells from blood. The V gene is TRBV27, the J gene TRBJ1-2; D may be TRBD1 (5 bases). CDR3 amino acids: CASSLRGQGHGYTF. The CDR3, as DNA: TGTGCCAGCAGTTTAAGGGGCCAGGGTCATGGCTACACCTTC.